This TCR beta chain was documented in a study of T cells after yellow fever vaccination. There are many counts of this clonotype. For TCR, cDNA came from 5'RACE template switching, which added a universal primer site and UMIs. TCRdb analysed the 5' RACE reads with MiXCR anew, one entry per CDR3 protein. The data show about 400,000 distinct CDR3 sequences, approximately 10% seen once. In germline, CDR1 is GTSNPN, CDR2 SVGIG (reference sequence). Trimming pared 0 bases from V and 7 bases from J, leaving 10 bases between. The CDR3 has 13 amino acids. The chain is built from TRBV30 and TRBJ2-1; D gene uncertain. This specimen was PBMCs, taken on the day of the first yellow fever vaccination. The receptor's source is a man aged 18 to 29 who received the YFV17D yellow fever vaccine. CDR3 in amino acids: CAWSVRWGNEQFF. The CDR3 region has the DNA TGTGCCTGGAGTGTACGTTGGGGTAATGAGCAGTTCTTC.